The 20 T cell receptor beta chains listed next were all sequenced from one sample in a study of regulatory T cells in long-lasting Graves disease. Building the TCR beta libraries relied on iRepertoire HTBI primers, and CDR3 regions underwent Arm-PCR. TCRdb itself ran the multiplex PCR reads through MiXCR, one entry per CDR3 protein. The sample yields about 400,000 distinct CDR3 sequences, about a sixth seen once. Documented time point: newly diagnosed GD, antithyroid drugs for less than 3 months. RNA isolated from PBMCs was used to make the TCR library. These records were also assigned to another study, of T cells in Graves' hyperthyroidism and ophthalmopathy.

The sequencing used peripheral blood mononuclear cells (PBMCs), collected at new diagnosis, from a patient treated with antithyroid drugs. The receptors were gathered from a woman aged 18-29 years with Graves disease.

Concerning this clonotype: This probably arose from a read error, given a far larger clone one base away. The chain recombines TRBV11-2 with TRBJ2-2; weak D call: TRBD1 (5 bases). Trimming took 0 bases from V and 7 from J, leaving 9 bases between them. The CDR3 totals 14 residues. In germline, CDR1 is SGHAT, CDR2 FQNNGV. The CDR3 DNA follows: TGTGCCAGCAGCTTAGACAGGGTCAGCGGGGAGCTGTTTTTT. Translating it yields CASSLDRVSGELFF.

This clonotype occurred a few times. One end of the junction does not line up with germline, which may come from a read error. V gene TRBV4-1 combines with J gene TRBJ1-2, with D possibly being TRBD1 (5 bases). CDR1 is MGHRA and CDR2 is YSYEKL in the germline V gene. The CDR3 extends over 16 amino acids. The CDR3 DNA follows: TGTGCCAGCAGCCAAGTGGGGGGATTGACTAACTATGGCTACACCTTC. It specifies CASSQVGGLTNYGYTF.

There are many counts of this clonotype. The junction shows a germline mismatch at one end, possibly a read error. This sequence joins TRBV7-7 and TRBJ2-1; TRBD2 agrees at 8 bases. CDR1 is SSHAT and CDR2 is FNYEAQ in the germline V gene (reference sequence). This CDR3 comprises 15 residues. The CDR3 region has the DNA TGTGCTAGCAGCTTAGGAGCGGGGGAGCGGCAGGAGCAGTTCTTC. Encoded protein: CASSLGAGERQEQFF.

In this sample, this clonotype turned up many times. The V call is TRBV5-4, the J call TRBJ2-1, with TRBD2 matching over 15 bases. J gave up 8 bases and V 6 bases, and 9 bases lay outside the gene matches. This CDR3 spans 16 amino acids. Germline V CDR1 and CDR2: SGHNT, YYREEE (reference sequence). This CDR3 reads CASTTPGLAGGDEQFF. The CDR3 region has the DNA TGTGCCAGCACCACTCCGGGACTAGCGGGAGGTGATGAGCAGTTCTTC.

This chain links TRBV6-1 with TRBJ2-7, with 7 nucleotides matching TRBD2. The CDR3 length is 15 residues. Germline V CDR1 and CDR2: MNHNS, SASEGT. V shed 6 bases and J 0 bases; nucleotides not matched to a gene: 8. DNA of the CDR3: TGTGCCAGCAGCAGAACTAGCGTGAGCTCCTACGAGCAGTACTTC. The encoded protein is CASSRTSVSSYEQYF.

The chain recombines TRBV12-3 or TRBV12-4 with TRBJ1-5; D remains ambiguous. The CDR3 runs 14 residues. V lost 6 bases and J lost 0, with 9 bases in between. CDR3 residues: CASSHSNSNQPQHF. CDR3 bases: TGTGCCAGCAGCCACAGCAATAGCAATCAGCCCCAGCATTTT.

V gene TRBV29-1 combines with J gene TRBJ2-5, with unresolved D. The germline gives CDR1 SQVTM, CDR2 ANQGSEA. The CDR3 length is 11 residues. Trimming cost V 7 bases and J 7 bases, with 13 bases left between them. The CDR3 sequence is CSAQFPGTQYF. In DNA form, the CDR3 reads TGCAGCGCCCAATTCCCGGGGACCCAGTACTTC. The full variable domain, rest sourced from reference TRBV29-1 and TRBJ2-5, is SAVISQKPSRDICQRGTSLTIQCQVDSQVTMMFWYRQQPGQSLTLIATANQGSEATYESGFVIDKFPISRPNLTFSTLTVSNMSPEDSSIYLCSAQFPGTQYFGPGTRLLVL.

This clonotype was detected many times. V usage is TRBV3-1 and J usage is TRBJ1-1; TRBD1 is a possible D gene (6 bases). This CDR3 is built from 15 residues. CDR1 and CDR2 (germline): LGHDT, YNNKEL (reference sequence). Trimming stripped 1 base from V and 6 bases from J, with 15 bases between. The DNA of the CDR3 is TGTGCCAGCAGCCAAGGTAACAGGGCGGGCTCTGAAGCTTTCTTT. Its protein product is CASSQGNRAGSEAFF.

This clonotype was observed at least ten times. This chain connects TRBV20-1 to TRBJ2-3, with 13 bases fitting TRBD2. Trimming at V came to 0 bases and at J to 1 base, leaving 10 bases not matched to a gene. The germline CDR1 and CDR2 sequences are DFQATT and SNEGSKA (reference sequence). The CDR3 is made up of 19 amino acids. CDR3 loop: CSARDRRTSGSRRTDTQYF. The CDR3 DNA follows: TGCAGTGCTAGAGATCGGAGGACTAGCGGGAGTAGGCGCACAGATACGCAGTATTTT.

The chain links TRBV5-5 to TRBJ2-3; 11 nucleotides line up with TRBD1. Germline V gene lookup returns CDR1 SGHKS and CDR2 YYEKEE (reference sequence). This CDR3 comprises 17 residues. After removal of 3 bases from V and 2 bases from J, the junction contained 8 bases not matched to a gene. The DNA for the CDR3 is TGTGCCAGCAGCTGGGGGGACAGGGGGGGCTACACAGATACGCAGTATTTT. Protein sequence: CASSWGDRGGYTDTQYF. The full variable domain, in which reference TRBV5-5 and TRBJ2-3 provide the parts outside the CDR3, is DAGVTQSPTHLIKTRGQQVTLRCSPISGHKSVSWYQQVLGQGPQFIFQYYEKEERGRGNFPDRFSARQFPNYSSELNVNALLLGDSALYLCASSWGDRGGYTDTQYFGPGTRLTVL.

This clonotype turned up a few times. The gene calls are TRBV5-1 and TRBJ2-3; either TRBD1 or TRBD2 may supply D (5 bases each). TRBJ2-5 explains the end of the DNA better; the J call may be wrong. The germline V gene has CDR1 SGHRS and CDR2 YFSETQ. The CDR3 is 14 amino acids. This CDR3 reads CASSLSGTTETQYF. The CDR3 nucleotides are TGCGCCAGCAGCTTGTCGGGGACCACAGAGACCCAGTACTTC.

This clonotype was recorded a few times. The genes are TRBV19 and TRBJ2-5, with TRBD2 as a possible D gene (5 bases). Trimming took 4 bases from V and 4 from J, leaving 7 bases between them. Per germline, CDR1 LNHDA and CDR2 SQIVND (reference sequence). The CDR3 extends over 12 amino acids. CDR3 sequence (DNA): TGTGCCAGTAGTACGGGGTCAGAGACCCAGTACTTC. Translating gives CASSTGSETQYF.

Only a few counts were recorded for this clonotype. V and J are TRBV19 and TRBJ2-2; the D gene is possibly TRBD1 (6 bases). The CDR3 is 13 amino acids. The germline V gene has CDR1 LNHDA and CDR2 SQIVND (reference sequence). The germline V and J ends were trimmed by 9 bases and 4 bases, with 12 bases remaining between them. CDR3 region: CASQGLTTGELFF. CDR3 DNA sequence: TGTGCCAGCCAGGGGTTGACCACCGGGGAGCTGTTTTTT.

This clonotype appeared many times. The chain recombines TRBV30 with TRBJ2-2; a weak D match, TRBD2 (5 bases). This CDR3 has 13 residues. Looked up from germline, CDR1 is GTSNPN and CDR2 is SVGIG (reference sequence). V lost 2 bases to trimming and J lost 7 bases, with 11 bases between them. In DNA, the CDR3 is TGTGCCTGGAGTCGGGGTCTAGGCGGGGAGCTGTTTTTT. The encoded protein is CAWSRGLGGELFF.

This clonotype has a count of ten or more. This chain joins TRBV4-2 and TRBJ2-5, with D possibly TRBD2 on 6 matching bases. The CDR3 contains 14 residues. V dropped 2 bases and J dropped 7 bases, with 14 bases sitting between them. The V gene's germline CDR1 is LGHNA and CDR2 YNFKEQ. DNA of the CDR3: TGTGCCAGCAGCCAACGGGACTTCGTCGGGACCCAGTACTTC. It is translated as CASSQRDFVGTQYF.

There are a few counts of this clonotype. The genes are TRBV6-1 and TRBJ1-1, with unresolved D. The CDR3 sequence is 14 residues long. From germline, CDR1 is MNHNS and CDR2 SASEGT. Trimming removed 5 bases from V and 1 base from J, with 11 bases in between. The CDR3 reads CASSPMTTNTEAFF. The CDR3 DNA follows: TGTGCCAGCAGTCCTATGACCACGAACACTGAAGCTTTCTTT.

This chain joins TRBV18 and TRBJ1-5; possible D gene TRBD1, 6 bases. V lost 4 bases to trimming and J lost 0 bases, with 19 bases between them. Germline CDR1 KGHSH, CDR2 LQKENI. The CDR3 sequence is 18 residues long. CDR3 sequence (DNA): TGTGCCAGCTCACTCTTGAAGTCGACAGGAGTTAGCAATCAGCCCCAGCATTTT. The encoded protein is CASSLLKSTGVSNQPQHF.

The genes are TRBV20-1 and TRBJ2-3, with TRBD2 matching over 10 bases. Unmatched junction bases numbered 10, after V lost 0 bases and J lost 4 bases. Germline V gene lookup returns CDR1 DFQATT and CDR2 SNEGSKA (reference sequence). This CDR3 comprises 17 residues. The CDR3 here is CSARERRTSGVPDTQYF. The CDR3 coding sequence is TGCAGTGCTAGAGAACGGCGAACTAGCGGGGTACCAGATACGCAGTATTTT.

This clonotype was detected many times. The chain recombines TRBV5-1 with TRBJ2-1; no clear D gene. Germline V gene lookup returns CDR1 SGHRS and CDR2 YFSETQ. V gave up 0 bases and J gave up 5 bases, with 9 bases separating them. The CDR3 covers 14 residues. CDR3 residues: CASSLGPTNNEQFF. CDR3 sequence (DNA): TGCGCCAGCAGCTTGGGACCCACCAACAATGAGCAGTTCTTC.

The CDR3 DNA is TGTGCCAGCAGCCCCAACTCATTCACCGGGGAGCTGTTTTTT. Translated: CASSPNSFTGELFF. V is TRBV6-1 and J is TRBJ2-2; D gene ambiguous. The germline gives CDR1 MNHNS, CDR2 SASEGT. CDR3 length: 14 residues. Between the trimmed V and J ends, which lost 6 bases and 4 bases, there was a span of 12 bases.